These 25 T cell receptor beta chains were sequenced from one sample in a study of T cells after yellow fever vaccination. TCRdb processed the 5' RACE reads anew with MiXCR; each CDR3 protein has one entry. In the table there are 400,000 or so distinct CDR3 sequences, under 20% of which are singletons. The starting material was PBMCs, obtained before the yellow fever booster vaccination. All receptors come from a man in his late teens or twenties who received the YFV17D yellow fever vaccine.

This chain uses TRBV6-5 with TRBJ1-4; D is unresolved. The CDR3 extends over 16 amino acids. Trimming shortened V by 0 bases and J by 5 bases, and 13 bases separated the two germline ends. CDR1 and CDR2 (germline): MNHEY, SVGAGI. The CDR3 region is CASSYSIRSLNEKLFF. The CDR3 coding sequence is TGTGCCAGCAGTTACTCGATTCGCAGTTTGAATGAAAAACTGTTTTTT.

The chain is built from TRBV5-1 and TRBJ1-2; possible D gene TRBD1, 6 bases. The V end was cut by 4 bases, the J end by 4 bases, with 14 bases between. The CDR3 length is 14 residues. The germline V gene encodes CDR1 SGHRS and CDR2 YFSETQ. CDR3: CASSPEGEGYGYTF. The DNA of the CDR3 is TGCGCCAGCAGCCCCGAGGGGGAGGGCTATGGCTACACCTTC.

This chain joins TRBV7-6 and TRBJ1-1; perhaps TRBD1 as D (5 bases). Between the trimmed V and J ends, which lost 5 bases and 4 bases, there was a span of 11 bases. Germline V gene data show CDR1 as SGHVS and CDR2 as FNYEAQ. This CDR3 has 13 amino acids. CDR3 loop: CASSPSGTTEAFF. CDR3 sequence (DNA): TGTGCCAGCAGCCCCTCGGGGACCACTGAAGCTTTCTTT.

The chain joins TRBV30 to TRBJ1-1; 7 bases fit TRBD1. J gave up 10 bases and V 4 bases, and 6 bases lay outside the gene matches. This CDR3 is 11 amino acids long. CDR1 and CDR2 (germline): GTSNPN, SVGIG (reference sequence). For the CDR3, the DNA is TGTGCCTGGAAGTTCAGGGGGGGAGCTTTCTTT. Encoded protein: CAWKFRGGAFF.

V usage is TRBV10-3 and J usage is TRBJ1-5; D is possibly TRBD1 (5 bases). V lost 6 bases, J lost 3 bases, and 9 bases lay in between. From germline, CDR1 is ENHRY and CDR2 SYGVKD. The CDR3 loop spans 13 amino acids. Here the CDR3 reads CAIRGDNNQPQHF. CDR3 coding DNA: TGTGCCATCAGGGGGGATAACAATCAGCCCCAGCATTTT.

The chain combines TRBV5-1 with TRBJ1-4, with 10 bases fitting TRBD1. With V trimmed by 2 bases and J by 6 bases, 4 bases remained unmatched. Looked up from germline, CDR1 is SGHRS and CDR2 is YFSETQ. CDR3 length: 15 amino acids. The CDR3 is CASSLGTGVDEKLFF. CDR3 bases: TGCGCCAGCAGCTTAGGGACAGGGGTTGATGAAAAACTGTTTTTT. Combining the CDR3 with reference TRBV5-1 and TRBJ1-4 gives the whole variable domain KAGVTQTPRYLIKTRGQQVTLSCSPISGHRSVSWYQQTPGQGLQFLFEYFSETQRNKGNFPGRFSGRQFSNSRSEMNVSTLELGDSALYLCASSLGTGVDEKLFFGSGTQLSVL.

This chain connects TRBV9 to TRBJ2-1, with D possibly being TRBD1 (6 bases). CDR3 size: 16 residues. V lost 0 bases and J 4 bases, leaving 14 bases between the germline ends. Germline CDR1 reads SGDLS; CDR2 reads YYNGEE. The CDR3 nucleotides read TGTGCCAGCAGCGTAGGACAGGCCAGGGGATACAATGAGCAGTTCTTC. The encoded protein is CASSVGQARGYNEQFF. Drawing the rest from reference TRBV9 and TRBJ2-1, the complete variable domain is DSGVTQTPKHLITATGQRVTLRCSPRSGDLSVYWYQQSLDQGLQFLIQYYNGEERAKGNILERFSAQQFPDLHSELNLSSLELGDSALYFCASSVGQARGYNEQFFGPGTRLTVL.

This clonotype was recorded many times. This chain connects TRBV5-1 to TRBJ1-1; 9 nucleotides line up with TRBD1. There are 15 residues in the CDR3. Germline V CDR1 and CDR2: SGHRS, YFSETQ. Trimming at V came to 0 bases and at J to 4 bases, leaving 4 bases not matched to a gene. The CDR3 region is CASSLVPGQGTEAFF. The CDR3 coding sequence is TGCGCCAGCAGCTTGGTTCCGGGACAGGGCACTGAAGCTTTCTTT.

This clonotype was detected ten times or more. This chain connects TRBV7-3 to TRBJ2-1; 9 bases map to TRBD2. Trimming took 2 bases from V and 9 from J; bases not matched to a gene: 8. The CDR3 has 15 amino acids. Germline loops: CDR1 SGHTA, CDR2 FQGTGA. CDR3 residues: CASSLVSSGGGEQFF. DNA for the CDR3: TGTGCCAGCAGCTTAGTTAGTAGCGGGGGTGGTGAGCAGTTCTTC.

J is TRBJ2-1 and V is TRBV15; tentatively, D is TRBD1 (6 bases). CDR3 length: 12 amino acids. Germline lookup yields CDR1 LNHNV and CDR2 YYDKDF (reference sequence). V shed 3 bases and J shed 7 bases, with 7 bases lying between them. CDR3: CATSSQGNEQFF. For the CDR3, the DNA is TGTGCCACCAGCAGTCAGGGGAATGAGCAGTTCTTC.

This clonotype appeared a few times. The chain is built from TRBV24-1 and TRBJ2-7; D is possibly TRBD1 (6 bases). The V gene lost 6 bases and the J gene lost 2 bases, with 10 bases spanning the gap. This CDR3 comprises 13 residues. Germline loops: CDR1 KGHDR, CDR2 SFDVKD. For the CDR3, the DNA is TGTGCCACCAGTAGTACAGGGACCTACGAGCAGTACTTC. This sequence encodes CATSSTGTYEQYF.

V gene TRBV6-5 combines with J gene TRBJ1-1; tentatively, D is TRBD1 (5 bases). Germline loops: CDR1 MNHEY, CDR2 SVGAGI. Trimming took 2 bases from V and 4 from J, leaving 5 bases between them. The CDR3 contains 12 residues. The CDR3 sequence is CASSYGTTEAFF. Written as DNA, the CDR3 is TGTGCCAGCAGTTACGGGACCACTGAAGCTTTCTTT.

The chain is built from TRBV12-3 or TRBV12-4 and TRBJ2-3, with TRBD2 matching 11 bases. Germline trimming cut 5 bases from V and 6 bases from J; bases unmatched to any gene: 10. The CDR3 consists of 16 residues. This chain's CDR3 is CASSPSLAGGSDTQYF. CDR3 sequence (DNA): TGTGCCAGCAGTCCCTCATTAGCGGGGGGGTCGGATACGCAGTATTTT.

This clonotype has more than one count but fewer than ten. CDR3 protein: CASSSRDSETQYF. The DNA of the CDR3 is TGTGCCAGCAGTTCCCGGGACTCGGAGACCCAGTACTTC. This rearrangement joins TRBV6-6 to TRBJ2-5, with TRBD2 as a possible D gene (6 bases). The V end was cut by 4 bases, the J end by 5 bases, with 11 bases between. Germline V lookup: CDR1 MNHNY, CDR2 SVGAGI (reference sequence). This CDR3 is 13 amino acids long.

The sample holds a few counts of this clonotype. The J gene is TRBJ1-1, the V gene TRBV7-2, with TRBD1 identical over 9 bases. Trimming at V came to 5 bases and at J to 12 bases, leaving 10 bases not matched to a gene. Germline V CDR1 and CDR2: SGHTA, FQGNSA. There are 13 residues in the CDR3. The CDR3: CASSTGQGWKTFF. In DNA form, the CDR3 reads TGTGCCAGCAGCACGGGACAGGGATGGAAAACTTTCTTT.

The chain uses TRBV4-2 and TRBJ2-5; 11 bases are a match to TRBD2. V shed 4 bases and J 5 bases; nucleotides not matched to a gene: 6. The germline V gene has CDR1 LGHNA and CDR2 YNFKEQ. The CDR3 is 15 residues long. The CDR3: CASSLSGGAVETQYF. CDR3 in DNA: TGTGCCAGCAGCCTTAGCGGGGGGGCCGTTGAGACCCAGTACTTC.

This clonotype turned up a few times. The chain carries TRBV15 and TRBJ1-4; 7 bases are shared with TRBD1. The ends lost 0 bases at V and 3 bases at J; junction bases unmatched: 10. Per germline, CDR1 LNHNV and CDR2 YYDKDF (reference sequence). The CDR3 is 18 residues long. CDR3 sequence reads: CATSREEGAIGANEKLFF. The CDR3, as DNA: TGTGCCACCAGCAGAGAGGAGGGGGCTATCGGTGCTAATGAAAAACTGTTTTTT.

The genes are TRBV7-8 and TRBJ2-1, with TRBD2 identical over 8 bases. This CDR3 is 16 amino acids long. CDR1 is SGHVS, CDR2 FQNEAQ, per germline. Unmatched junction bases numbered 9, after V lost 5 bases and J lost 3 bases. CDR3 region: CASSKPRLAGYNEQFF. DNA for the CDR3: TGTGCCAGCAGCAAACCCCGGCTAGCGGGCTACAATGAGCAGTTCTTC.

The chain is built from TRBV12-5 and TRBJ2-3; the D call may be TRBD1 or TRBD2 (6 bases each). Germline-derived CDR1 and CDR2 are LGHNT and FRNRAP. This CDR3 region has 16 residues. Trimming removed 4 bases at V and 2 bases at J, with 16 bases between. The CDR3 bases are TGTGCTAGTGGTTCCCTCGGGGGCCCCATCACAGATACGCAGTATTTT. Protein: CASGSLGGPITDTQYF.

This clonotype occurred a few times. The CDR3 protein is CASHISPGLNQPQHF. The CDR3 coding sequence is TGTGCCAGCCACATATCCCCAGGGCTCAATCAGCCCCAGCATTTT. The chain links TRBV5-5 to TRBJ1-5; possibly TRBD1 for D (5 bases). Germline values: CDR1 SGHKS, CDR2 YYEKEE (reference sequence). V lost 7 bases, J lost 3 bases, and 17 bases lay in between. The CDR3 runs to 15 residues.

This chain links TRBV20-1 with TRBJ1-5; perhaps TRBD1 as D (6 bases). The V end lost 7 bases, the J end lost 11 bases, and 18 bases lay between the germline ends. Germline-derived CDR1 and CDR2 are DFQATT and SNEGSKA (reference sequence). The CDR3 spans 12 residues. CDR3 sequence reads: CSVPRGYGAQHF. For the CDR3, the DNA is TGCAGTGTCCCTAGGGGGTACGGGGCCCAGCATTTT.

This chain uses TRBV6-2 or TRBV6-3 with TRBJ2-7, with D tentatively TRBD1 (6 bases). The V gene lost 8 bases and the J gene lost 3 bases, with 11 bases spanning the gap. Looked up from germline, CDR1 is MNHEY and CDR2 is SVGEGT. The CDR3 has 12 amino acids. CDR3 bases: TGTGCCAGCGGGGGCGGACACTACGAGCAGTACTTC. Its translation is CASGGGHYEQYF.

This clonotype was seen a few times. This chain uses TRBV28 with TRBJ1-2; D gene ambiguous. This CDR3 contains 15 residues. Trimming removed 4 bases at V and 8 bases at J, with 20 bases between. Germline-derived CDR1 and CDR2 are MDHEN and SYDVKM. The CDR3 is CASSSISAVGRGYTF. CDR3 DNA sequence: TGTGCCAGCAGTTCGATAAGCGCGGTTGGGCGCGGCTACACCTTC.

This clonotype was counted a few times. The rearrangement joins TRBV5-1 to TRBJ2-2; D unresolved. Trimming left V 1 base short and J 4 bases short, with 5 bases between. Looked up from germline, CDR1 is SGHRS and CDR2 is YFSETQ. The CDR3 is 13 residues long. The CDR3 sequence: CASSLFGTGELFF. In DNA, the CDR3 is TGCGCCAGCAGCTTGTTCGGCACCGGGGAGCTGTTTTTT.

This clonotype appeared a few times. The chain employs TRBV12-3 or TRBV12-4 and TRBJ2-1; D tentatively reads TRBD1 or TRBD2 (5 bases each). The CDR3 is 14 residues long. V was clipped by 3 bases and J by 8 bases, with 14 bases between them. CDR3 in amino acids: CASSLGETGDEQFF. The CDR3 coding sequence is TGTGCCAGCAGTTTGGGGGAGACTGGGGATGAGCAGTTCTTC.